The 21 T cell receptor beta chains below all came from one sample that was sequenced in a study of control samples from healthy donors and cancer patients. Data came from immunoSEQ multiplex PCR; TCRdb stores just in-frame clones and leaves some out. The sample lists 120,000 or so clones, approximately 92% occurring once. Sequenced material: PBMCs. Every receptor here comes from a man at least 80 years old with head and neck cancer.

This clone was detected once. The sample carries other DNA sequences with the same CDR3. The rearrangement uses TRBV6-2 or TRBV6-3 and TRBJ2-7; perhaps TRBD2 as D (7 bases). The germline V and J ends were trimmed by 0 bases and 2 bases, with 17 bases remaining between them. The germline CDR1 and CDR2 sequences are MNHEY and SVGEGT. This CDR3 region has 17 residues. CDR3 in amino acids: CASSYSGGRGITYEQYF. The CDR3 DNA follows: TGTGCCAGCAGTTACTCGGGGGGGCGGGGGATAACCTACGAGCAGTACTTC.

This chain uses TRBV3-1 (or the pseudogene TRBV3-2) with TRBJ1-3; D gene unclear. V was clipped by 1 base and J by 0 bases, with 7 bases between them. This CDR3 region has 15 residues. Germline V CDR1 and CDR2: LGHDT, YNNKEL (reference sequence). The DNA of the CDR3 is TGTGCCAGCAGCCAAGTTTTGACCTCTGGAAACACCATATATTTT. This sequence encodes CASSQVLTSGNTIYF.

There are a few counts of this clone. The rearrangement joins TRBV7-2 to TRBJ1-3; TRBD1 might be the D (5 bases). The CDR3 sequence is 14 residues long. V lost 5 bases and J 1 base, leaving 9 bases between the germline ends. Germline CDR1 SGHTA, CDR2 FQGNSA. The CDR3 region is CASSRRQSGNTIYF. Here the CDR3 DNA reads TGTGCCAGCAGCCGCAGACAGTCTGGAAACACCATATATTTT.

This clone turned up a few times. This chain uses TRBV11-2 with TRBJ1-5, with D possibly TRBD1 on 6 matching bases. The V end was cut by 2 bases, the J end by 3 bases, with 11 bases between. Germline V gives CDR1 SGHAT, CDR2 FQNNGV. This CDR3 spans 15 amino acids. Written as DNA, the CDR3 is TGTGCCAGCAGCTTACAGGGGCATACCAATCAGCCCCAGCATTTT. It yields the protein CASSLQGHTNQPQHF.

V and J are TRBV5-6 and TRBJ1-1; possible D gene TRBD1, 5 bases. The CDR3 consists of 15 residues. V was shortened by 0 bases and J by 0 bases, with 9 bases between the two germline ends. In germline, CDR1 is SGHDT, CDR2 YYEEEE. The CDR3 coding sequence is TGTGCCAGCAGCTTGGAGCAGGGATTGAACACTGAAGCTTTCTTT. Translating it yields CASSLEQGLNTEAFF. Filled out from reference TRBV5-6 and TRBJ1-1, the complete variable domain reads DAGVTQSPTHLIKTRGQQVTLRCSPKSGHDTVSWYQQALGQGPQFIFQYYEEEERQRGNFPDRFSGHQFPNYSSELNVNALLLGDSALYLCASSLEQGLNTEAFFGQGTRLTVV.

V is TRBV5-1 and J is TRBJ2-3; 7 bases fit TRBD1. V lost 5 bases and J lost 0; bases outside the gene matches: 6. The CDR3 totals 15 residues. Germline V gene lookup returns CDR1 SGHRS and CDR2 YFSETQ. The CDR3 sequence is CASRHGTASTDTQYF. Written as DNA, the CDR3 is TGCGCCAGCAGGCACGGGACAGCTAGCACAGATACGCAGTATTTT.

The chain employs TRBV2 and TRBJ1-2, with 9 nucleotides matching TRBD1. The germline V gene encodes CDR1 SNHLY and CDR2 FYNNEI. The CDR3 runs 15 residues. The junction had 7 bases not matched to a gene; V was cut back by 6 bases and J by 2 bases. CDR3 region: CASSQGGQGNYGYTF. CDR3 nucleotide sequence: TGTGCCAGCAGCCAAGGGGGACAGGGAAACTATGGCTACACCTTC.

V is TRBV30 and J is TRBJ1-1; D ambiguous. The CDR3 is 13 residues long. Looked up from germline, CDR1 is GTSNPN and CDR2 is SVGIG (reference sequence). With 3 bases removed from V and 1 base from J, the gap between germline ends came to 9 bases. DNA for the CDR3: TGTGCCTGGAGACCCGGGCCGAACACTGAAGCTTTCTTT. This codes for CAWRPGPNTEAFF.

This sequence joins TRBV4-1 and TRBJ1-5; D gene unclear. The CDR3 consists of 15 residues. The germline CDR1 and CDR2 sequences are MGHRA and YSYEKL. The ends were cut back, 1 base at V and 0 bases at J, with 7 bases in the middle. CDR3 coding DNA: TGCGCCAGCAGCCAAGCGCGGTATAGCAATCAGCCCCAGCATTTT. Amino acids: CASSQARYSNQPQHF.

The chain combines TRBV3-1 (or the pseudogene TRBV3-2) with TRBJ2-7; TRBD2 aligns across 10 bases. CDR3 length: 15 amino acids. V shed 5 bases and J 4 bases; nucleotides not matched to a gene: 8. Germline V CDR1 and CDR2: LGHDT, YNNKEL (reference sequence). CDR3 amino acids: CASSGGAGGLYEQYF. The CDR3 nucleotides read TGTGCCAGCAGCGGGGGAGCGGGGGGGCTTTACGAGCAGTACTTC.

This chain links TRBV4-1 with TRBJ2-5; 8 bases are a match to TRBD1. V was pared by 0 bases and J by 7 bases, with 4 bases of the junction left unmatched. The germline CDR1 and CDR2 sequences are MGHRA and YSYEKL. The CDR3 has 14 residues. CDR3: CASSQDIQGGTQYF. The DNA for the CDR3 is TGCGCCAGCAGCCAAGATATACAGGGGGGGACCCAGTACTTC.

This chain joins TRBV7-8 and TRBJ1-1; TRBD1 agrees at 7 bases. J lost 3 bases, V lost 1 base, and 5 bases had no gene match. The germline V gene has CDR1 SGHVS and CDR2 FQNEAQ. The CDR3 spans 15 residues. This chain's CDR3 is CASSLGRGLDTEAFF. The CDR3 DNA follows: TGTGCCAGCAGCTTAGGGAGGGGGCTGGACACTGAAGCTTTCTTT. Supplemented by reference TRBV7-8 and TRBJ1-1, the full variable domain reads GAGVSQSPRYKVAKRGQDVALRCDPISGHVSLFWYQQALGQGPEFLTYFQNEAQLDKSGLPSDRFFAERPEGSVSTLKIQRTQQEDSAVYLCASSLGRGLDTEAFFGQGTRLTVV.

The chain couples TRBV7-9 to TRBJ2-1; D unresolved. The CDR3 length is 15 residues. Per the germline V gene, CDR1 is SEHNR and CDR2 is FQNEAQ (reference sequence). The V and J ends lost 7 bases and 2 bases respectively, with 15 bases between them. For the CDR3, the DNA is TGTGCCAGCAACGACCGTCTAAAACCCTACAATGAGCAGTTCTTC. It is translated as CASNDRLKPYNEQFF.

This chain uses TRBV7-8 with TRBJ2-3; no clear D gene. With 5 bases removed from V and 6 bases from J, the gap between germline ends came to 12 bases. CDR3 length: 13 residues. The germline gives CDR1 SGHVS, CDR2 FQNEAQ. The CDR3 DNA reads TGTGCCAGCAGCGCACAGTCCGCGGATACGCAGTATTTT. Translating gives CASSAQSADTQYF.

The rearrangement links TRBV10-2 to TRBJ1-2, with 7 bases matching TRBD1. The CDR3 runs to 14 residues. The germline CDR1 and CDR2 sequences are WSHSY and SAAADI. J lost 4 bases, V lost 6 bases, and 8 bases had no gene match. CDR3 in amino acids: CASSPDRDRYGYTF. CDR3 DNA sequence: TGCGCCAGCAGCCCCGACAGGGATCGCTATGGCTACACCTTC.

The gene calls are TRBV5-1 and TRBJ2-3; D may match TRBD1 or TRBD2 (5 bases each). Germline V gene lookup returns CDR1 SGHRS and CDR2 YFSETQ. V was cut by 2 bases and J by 2 bases, with 18 bases left in between. The CDR3 runs to 17 residues. The CDR3 reads CASSFMGRGTYTDTQYF. The CDR3, as DNA: TGCGCCAGCAGCTTTATGGGGAGAGGGACCTACACAGATACGCAGTATTTT.

This clone has a handful of counts. The chain links TRBV2 to TRBJ1-2; D possibly corresponds to TRBD1 (6 bases). The CDR3 covers 13 residues. Per germline, CDR1 SNHLY and CDR2 FYNNEI. V gave up 6 bases and J gave up 8 bases, with 16 bases separating them. CDR3 residues: CASSETGAGGYTF. The CDR3 DNA sequence: TGTGCCAGCAGCGAGACAGGAGCTGGGGGCTACACCTTC.

The chain carries TRBV5-4 and TRBJ2-3, with D possibly TRBD1 on 6 matching bases. The CDR3 extends over 16 amino acids. Germline V gives CDR1 SGHNT, CDR2 YYREEE (reference sequence). V gave up 2 bases and J gave up 3 bases, with 16 bases separating them. CDR3 nucleotides: TGTGCCAGCAGCTTCCCACAGGGTGAAAGGACAGATACGCAGTATTTT. It specifies CASSFPQGERTDTQYF.

CDR3 region: CASSQGRLAGDWYF. CDR3 coding DNA: TGTGCCAGCAGCCAAGGAAGACTAGCGGGAGATTGGTACTTC. The V and J genes are TRBV14 and TRBJ2-7; 12 nucleotides match TRBD2. The germline V gene has CDR1 SGHDN and CDR2 FVKESK. CDR3 length: 14 residues. Unmatched junction bases numbered 7, after V lost 1 base and J lost 12 bases. The full variable domain, in which reference TRBV14 and TRBJ2-7 provide the parts outside the CDR3, is EAGVTQFPSHSVIEKGQTVTLRCDPISGHDNLYWYRRVMGKEIKFLLHFVKESKQDESGMPNNRFLAERTGGTYSTLKVQPAELEDSGVYFCASSQGRLAGDWYFGPGTRLTVT.

The V call is TRBV12-3 or TRBV12-4, the J call TRBJ1-1; D call uncertain. V was cut by 5 bases and J by 4 bases, with 11 bases left in between. The CDR3 extends over 13 amino acids. The CDR3 is CASSPSATTEAFF. DNA of the CDR3: TGTGCCAGCAGTCCATCAGCAACCACTGAAGCTTTCTTT.

This chain uses TRBV7-8 with TRBJ2-7; TRBD1 is a possible D gene (6 bases). This CDR3 region has 15 residues. Trimming stripped 5 bases from V and 3 bases from J, with 17 bases between. Germline V lookup: CDR1 SGHVS, CDR2 FQNEAQ. The DNA of the CDR3 is TGTGCCAGCAGCCCAATGGGCAGGGGTGGCTACGAGCAGTACTTC. Translated, it gives CASSPMGRGGYEQYF.